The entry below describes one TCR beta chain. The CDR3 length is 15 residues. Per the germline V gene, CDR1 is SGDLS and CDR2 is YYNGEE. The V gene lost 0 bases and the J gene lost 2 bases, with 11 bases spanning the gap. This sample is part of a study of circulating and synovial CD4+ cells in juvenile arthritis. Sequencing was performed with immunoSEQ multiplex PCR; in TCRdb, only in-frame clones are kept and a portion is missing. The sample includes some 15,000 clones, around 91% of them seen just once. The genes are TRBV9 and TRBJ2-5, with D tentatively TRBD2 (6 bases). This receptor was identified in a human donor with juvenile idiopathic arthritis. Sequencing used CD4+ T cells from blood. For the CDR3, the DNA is TGTGCCAGCAGCGTAGTTGTAGGAGGGCAAGAGACCCAGTACTTC. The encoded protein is CASSVVVGGQETQYF. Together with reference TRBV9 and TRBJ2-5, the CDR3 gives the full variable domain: DSGVTQTPKHLITATGQRVTLRCSPRSGDLSVYWYQQSLDQGLQFLIQYYNGEERAKGNILERFSAQQFPDLHSELNLSSLELGDSALYFCASSVVVGGQETQYFGPGTRLLVL.